This TCR beta chain emerged from a study of cytomegalovirus exposure and HLA in healthy donors. General study findings and limits: A later analysis reportedly identified an Asian-associated ancestry cluster as carrying fewer N-insertions than the approximately 710-donor mean. Under in vitro conditions, a few CMV-associated chains were confirmed as specific for CMV antigens. There were 164 TCR beta chains listed as cytomegalovirus-associated.

A multiplex PCR was run with 60 Vbeta primers and 13 Jbeta primers. Assay: immunoSEQ multiplex PCR; the TCRdb copy retains only in-frame clones and omits some. This repertoire shows about 150,000 clones, around 10% found once; its top ten account for 6.5% to 8.5%. The CDR3 spans 14 residues. Germline CDR1 and CDR2: SGHRS and YFSETQ. V lost 0 bases and J 2 bases, leaving 6 bases between the germline ends. The donors (healthy individuals) were bone marrow donors. With respect to this clone: The antigen is unknown.

The source of this sequence is a woman aged 40 to 50 in good health and CMV-seropositive. The chain uses TRBV5-1 and TRBJ1-3, with D possibly matching TRBD1 (5 bases). Sample: PBMCs. CDR3 bases: TGCGCCAGCAGCTTGGCAGGGACTGGAAACACCATATATTTT. Protein product: CASSLAGTGNTIYF.